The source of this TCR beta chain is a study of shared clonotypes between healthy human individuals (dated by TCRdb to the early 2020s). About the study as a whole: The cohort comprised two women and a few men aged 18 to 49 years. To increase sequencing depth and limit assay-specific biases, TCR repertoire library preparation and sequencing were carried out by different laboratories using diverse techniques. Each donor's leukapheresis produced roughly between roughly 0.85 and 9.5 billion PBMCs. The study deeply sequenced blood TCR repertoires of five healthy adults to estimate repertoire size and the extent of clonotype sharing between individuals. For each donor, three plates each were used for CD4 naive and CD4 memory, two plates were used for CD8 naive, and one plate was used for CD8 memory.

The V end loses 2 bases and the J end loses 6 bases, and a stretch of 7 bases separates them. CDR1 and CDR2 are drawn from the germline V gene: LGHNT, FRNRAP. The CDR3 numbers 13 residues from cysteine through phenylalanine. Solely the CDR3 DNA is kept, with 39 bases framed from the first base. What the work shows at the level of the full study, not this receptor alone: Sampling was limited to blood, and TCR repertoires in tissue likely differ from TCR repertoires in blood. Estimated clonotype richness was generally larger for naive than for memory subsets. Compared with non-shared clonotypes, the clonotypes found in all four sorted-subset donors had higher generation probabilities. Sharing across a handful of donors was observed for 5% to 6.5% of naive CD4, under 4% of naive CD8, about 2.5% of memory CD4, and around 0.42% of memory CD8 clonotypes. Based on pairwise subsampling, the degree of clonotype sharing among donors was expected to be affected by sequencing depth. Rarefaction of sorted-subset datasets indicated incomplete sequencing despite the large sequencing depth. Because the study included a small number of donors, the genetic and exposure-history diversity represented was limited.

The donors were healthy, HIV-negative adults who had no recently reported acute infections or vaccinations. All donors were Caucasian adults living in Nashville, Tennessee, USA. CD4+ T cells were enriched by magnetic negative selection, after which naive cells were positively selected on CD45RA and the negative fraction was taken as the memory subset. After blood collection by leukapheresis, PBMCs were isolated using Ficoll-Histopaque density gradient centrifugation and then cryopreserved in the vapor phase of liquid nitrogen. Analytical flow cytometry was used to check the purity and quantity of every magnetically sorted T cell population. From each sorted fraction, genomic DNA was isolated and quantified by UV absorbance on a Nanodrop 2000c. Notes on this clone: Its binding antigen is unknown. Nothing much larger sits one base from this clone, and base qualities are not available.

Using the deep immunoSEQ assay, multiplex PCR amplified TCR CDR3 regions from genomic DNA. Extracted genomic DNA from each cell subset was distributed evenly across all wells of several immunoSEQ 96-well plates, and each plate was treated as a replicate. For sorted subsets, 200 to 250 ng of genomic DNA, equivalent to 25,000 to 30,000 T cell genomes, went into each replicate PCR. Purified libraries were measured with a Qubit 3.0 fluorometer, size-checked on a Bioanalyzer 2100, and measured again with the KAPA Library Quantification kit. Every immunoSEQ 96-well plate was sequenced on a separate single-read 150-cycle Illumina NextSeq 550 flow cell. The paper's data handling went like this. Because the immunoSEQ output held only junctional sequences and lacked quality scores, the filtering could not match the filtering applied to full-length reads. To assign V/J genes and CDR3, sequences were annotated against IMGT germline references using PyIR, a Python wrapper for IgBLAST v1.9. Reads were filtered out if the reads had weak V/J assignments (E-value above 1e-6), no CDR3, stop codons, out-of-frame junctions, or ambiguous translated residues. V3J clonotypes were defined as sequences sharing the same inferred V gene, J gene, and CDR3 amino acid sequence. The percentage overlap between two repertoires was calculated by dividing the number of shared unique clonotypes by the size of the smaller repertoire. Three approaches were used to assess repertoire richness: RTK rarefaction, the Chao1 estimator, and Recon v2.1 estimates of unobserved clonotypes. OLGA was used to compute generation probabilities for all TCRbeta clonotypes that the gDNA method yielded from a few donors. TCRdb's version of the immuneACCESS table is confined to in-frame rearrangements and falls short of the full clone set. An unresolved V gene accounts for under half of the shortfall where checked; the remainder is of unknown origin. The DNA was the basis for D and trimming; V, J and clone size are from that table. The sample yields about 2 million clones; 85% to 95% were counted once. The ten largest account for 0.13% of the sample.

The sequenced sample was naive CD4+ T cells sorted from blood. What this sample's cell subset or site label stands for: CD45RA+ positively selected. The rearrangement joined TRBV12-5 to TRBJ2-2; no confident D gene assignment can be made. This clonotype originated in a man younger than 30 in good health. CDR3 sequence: CASGLPPSGELFF. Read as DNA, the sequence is TGTGCTAGTGGTTTGCCTCCATCCGGGGAGCTGTTTTTT.